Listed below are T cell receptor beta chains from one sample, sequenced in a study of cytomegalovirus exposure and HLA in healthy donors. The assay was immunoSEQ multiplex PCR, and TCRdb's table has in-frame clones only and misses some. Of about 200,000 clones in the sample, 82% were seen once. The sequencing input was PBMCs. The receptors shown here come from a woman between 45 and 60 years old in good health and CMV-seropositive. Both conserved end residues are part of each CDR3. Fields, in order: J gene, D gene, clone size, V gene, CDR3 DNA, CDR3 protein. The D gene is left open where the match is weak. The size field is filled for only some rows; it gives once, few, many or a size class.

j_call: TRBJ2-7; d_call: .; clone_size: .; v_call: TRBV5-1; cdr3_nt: TGCGCCAGCAGCCTTGGTGGTACAGGTACCTACGAGCAGTACTTC; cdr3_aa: CASSLGGTGTYEQYF
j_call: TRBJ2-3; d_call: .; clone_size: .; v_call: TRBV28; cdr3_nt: TGTGCCAGCAGTTTACCAGGGGGCACAGATACGCAGTATTTT; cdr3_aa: CASSLPGGTDTQYF
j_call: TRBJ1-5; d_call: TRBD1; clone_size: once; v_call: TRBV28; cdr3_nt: TGTGCCAGCAGTCTAGCCGGGGACAGCTATAGCAATCAGCCCCAGCATTTT; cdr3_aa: CASSLAGDSYSNQPQHF
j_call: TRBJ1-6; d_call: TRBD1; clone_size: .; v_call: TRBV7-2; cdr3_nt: TGTGCCAGCAGCCTTGGGACAGGGGGTACATCACCCCTCCACTTT; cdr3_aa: CASSLGTGGTSPLHF
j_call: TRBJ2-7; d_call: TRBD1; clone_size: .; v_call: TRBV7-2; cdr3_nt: TGTGCCAGCAGCTTCAGGACAGGGGGATCCGAGCAGTACTTC; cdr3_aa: CASSFRTGGSEQYF
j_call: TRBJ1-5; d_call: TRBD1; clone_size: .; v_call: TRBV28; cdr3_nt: TGTGCCAGCAGTGAGACAGGGGGCCCTTATCAGCCCCAGCATTTT; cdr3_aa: CASSETGGPYQPQHF
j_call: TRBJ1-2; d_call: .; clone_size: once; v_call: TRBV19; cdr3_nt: TGTGCCAGTAGACCCACAGGGACACCCTATGGCTACACCTTC; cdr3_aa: CASRPTGTPYGYTF
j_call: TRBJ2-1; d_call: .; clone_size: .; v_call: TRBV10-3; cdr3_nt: TGTGCCATCAGCGCGGTGGGGGGAAGCTCCTACAATGAGCAGTTCTTC; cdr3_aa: CAISAVGGSSYNEQFF
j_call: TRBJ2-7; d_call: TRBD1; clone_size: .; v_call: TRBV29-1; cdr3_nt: TGCAGCGTTGCCGGGACAGGGGGCTCCTACGAGCAGTACTTC; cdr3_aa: CSVAGTGGSYEQYF
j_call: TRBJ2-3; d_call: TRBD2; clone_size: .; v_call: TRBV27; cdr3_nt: TGTGCCAGCAGTTTACGACTAGCCGGCACAGATACGCAGTATTTT; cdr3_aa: CASSLRLAGTDTQYF
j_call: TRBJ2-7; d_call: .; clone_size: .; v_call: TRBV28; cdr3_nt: TGTGCCAGCAACCCCGGGACACGGTCCTACGAGCAGTACTTC; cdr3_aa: CASNPGTRSYEQYF
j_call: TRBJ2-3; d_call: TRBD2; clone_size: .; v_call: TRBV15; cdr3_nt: TGTGCCACCAGCAGAGAGGTCCCTAGCGGGTCTTTCCTTAGCACAGATACGCAGTATTTT; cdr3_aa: CATSREVPSGSFLSTDTQYF
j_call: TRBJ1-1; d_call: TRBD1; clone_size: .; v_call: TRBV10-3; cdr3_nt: TGTGCCACCCGACGTACAGGGGACACTGAAGCTTTCTTT; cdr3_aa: CATRRTGDTEAFF
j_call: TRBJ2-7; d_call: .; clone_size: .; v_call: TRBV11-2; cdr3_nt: TGTGCCAGCGGACAATTGGACAGCTTCTACGAGCAGTACTTC; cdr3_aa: CASGQLDSFYEQYF
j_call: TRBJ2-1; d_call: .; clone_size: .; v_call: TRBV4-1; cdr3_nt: TGCGCCAGCAGCCAAGGGTATGGGCCGGGGAATGAGCAGTTCTTC; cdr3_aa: CASSQGYGPGNEQFF
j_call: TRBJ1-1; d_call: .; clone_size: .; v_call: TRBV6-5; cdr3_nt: TGTGCCAGCAGTTACTCTCCCAGGAAGAACGCTGAAGCTTTCTTT; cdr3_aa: CASSYSPRKNAEAFF
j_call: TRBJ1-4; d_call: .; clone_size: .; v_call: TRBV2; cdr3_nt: TGTGCCAGCAGTACACGGACGGGGAATGAAAAACTGTTTTTT; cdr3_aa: CASSTRTGNEKLFF
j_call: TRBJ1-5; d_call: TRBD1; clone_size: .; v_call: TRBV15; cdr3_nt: TGTGCCACCAGCAGAGCGGGACAGGGCAGTCAGCCCCAGCATTTT; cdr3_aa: CATSRAGQGSQPQHF
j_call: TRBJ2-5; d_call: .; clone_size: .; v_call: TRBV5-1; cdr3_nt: TGCGCCAGCACACAGGGTACAGAGACCCAGTACTTC; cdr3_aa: CASTQGTETQYF
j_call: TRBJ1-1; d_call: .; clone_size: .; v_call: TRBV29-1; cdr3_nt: TGCAGCGTTGAGGGACAAATGAACACTGAAGCTTTCTTT; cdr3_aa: CSVEGQMNTEAFF
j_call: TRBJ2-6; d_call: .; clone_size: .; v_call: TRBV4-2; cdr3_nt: TGTGCCAGCAGCCAGGACGCATTCTCGGAGGGGACGGGGGCCAACGTCCTGACTTTC; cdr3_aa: CASSQDAFSEGTGANVLTF
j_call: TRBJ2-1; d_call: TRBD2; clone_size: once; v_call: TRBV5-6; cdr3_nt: TGTGCCAGCAGCCCGTCGACTAGCGGGAGTTTCGCCTACAATGAGCAGTTCTTC; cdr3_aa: CASSPSTSGSFAYNEQFF
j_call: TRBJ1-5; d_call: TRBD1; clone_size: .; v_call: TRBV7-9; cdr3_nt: TGTGCCAGCAGCTTATCCTTCGGACAGGGTGATCAGCCCCAGCATTTT; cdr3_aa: CASSLSFGQGDQPQHF
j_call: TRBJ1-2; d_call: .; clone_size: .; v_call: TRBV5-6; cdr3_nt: TGTGCCAGCAGCCTTGGACACCCCCCACATGGCTACACCTTC; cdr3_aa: CASSLGHPPHGYTF
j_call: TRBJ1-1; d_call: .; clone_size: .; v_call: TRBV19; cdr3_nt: TGTGCCAGTAGTATAGGACTCTCCTATGGCACTGAAGCTTTCTTT; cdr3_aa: CASSIGLSYGTEAFF
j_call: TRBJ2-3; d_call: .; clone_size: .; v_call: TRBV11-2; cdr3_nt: TGTGCCAGCAGCCCCCAGGGGCGCACAGATACGCAGTATTTT; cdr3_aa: CASSPQGRTDTQYF
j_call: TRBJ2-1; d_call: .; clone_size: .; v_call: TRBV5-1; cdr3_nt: TGCGCCAGCAGCTTGGGACACCCCACCCTCTACAATGAGCAGTTCTTC; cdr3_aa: CASSLGHPTLYNEQFF
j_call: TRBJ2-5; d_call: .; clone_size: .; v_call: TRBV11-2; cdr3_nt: TGTGCCAGCAGCTTAGAAGGGAAGCGGCAAGAGACCCAGTACTTC; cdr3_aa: CASSLEGKRQETQYF
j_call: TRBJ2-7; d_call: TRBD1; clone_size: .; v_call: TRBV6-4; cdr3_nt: TGTGCCAGCAGTGAGAACAGGGGATCCTACGAGCAGTACTTC; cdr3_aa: CASSENRGSYEQYF
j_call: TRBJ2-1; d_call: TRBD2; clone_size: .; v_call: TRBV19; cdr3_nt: TGTGCCAGTACCCAGACTTTCCTAGCGGGAGGGAGCTCCTACAATGAGCAGTTCTTC; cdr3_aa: CASTQTFLAGGSSYNEQFF
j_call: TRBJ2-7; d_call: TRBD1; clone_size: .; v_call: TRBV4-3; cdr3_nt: TGCGCCAGCAGCCAACCGGGACAGGGGGCCGAGCAGTACTTC; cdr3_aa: CASSQPGQGAEQYF
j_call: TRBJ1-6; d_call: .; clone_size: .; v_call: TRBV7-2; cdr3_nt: TGTGCCAGCAGCACGGACAGTAATTCACCCCTCCACTTT; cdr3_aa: CASSTDSNSPLHF
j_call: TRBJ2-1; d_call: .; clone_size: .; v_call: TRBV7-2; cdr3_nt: TGTGCCAGCAGCTTAGGGTTCACAATCTACAATGAGCAGTTCTTC; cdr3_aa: CASSLGFTIYNEQFF
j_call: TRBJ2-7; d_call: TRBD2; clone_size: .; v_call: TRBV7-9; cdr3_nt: TGTTCCAGCAGCCAGACTAGCGGGGGCTCCTACGAGCAGTACTTC; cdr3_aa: CSSSQTSGGSYEQYF
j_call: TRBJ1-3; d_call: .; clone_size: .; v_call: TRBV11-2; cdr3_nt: TGTGCCAGCAGCCTCCCTCGGGGCACCGGGAGCTCTGGAAACACCATATATTTT; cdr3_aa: CASSLPRGTGSSGNTIYF
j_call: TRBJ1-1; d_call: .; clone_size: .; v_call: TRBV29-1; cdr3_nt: TGCAGCGTAGGGGCCACTGAAGCTTTCTTT; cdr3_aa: CSVGATEAFF
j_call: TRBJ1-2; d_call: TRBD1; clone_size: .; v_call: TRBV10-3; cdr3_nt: TGTGCCATCAGTTCGGACAGGGACTTAATCTATGGCTACACCTTC; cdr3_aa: CAISSDRDLIYGYTF
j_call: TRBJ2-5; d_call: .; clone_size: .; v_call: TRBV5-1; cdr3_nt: TGCGCCAGCGCGGTGTCATCGGGAATTCTAGGGGAGACCCAGTACTTC; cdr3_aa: CASAVSSGILGETQYF